These 9 T cell receptor beta chains share one sample of origin, sequenced in a study of blood T cell repertoires in COVID-19. Data came from immunoSEQ multiplex PCR; TCRdb stores just in-frame clones and leaves some out. This sample carries approximately 130,000 clones, around 83% of them seen once, and the ten largest clones take about 5.5%. The source material was peripheral blood. The origin of the receptors is an elderly man with active or convalescent COVID-19.

This clone showed up just a few times. The rearrangement joins TRBV19 to TRBJ1-5; D gene ambiguous. Germline CDR1 and CDR2: LNHDA and SQIVND (reference sequence). The CDR3 is 14 amino acids. V was cut by 3 bases and J by 1 base, with 7 bases left in between. The CDR3: CASSILSSNQPQHF. In DNA form, the CDR3 reads TGTGCCAGTAGTATTTTATCGAGCAATCAGCCCCAGCATTTT.

J is TRBJ1-6 and V is TRBV9; 9 nucleotides match TRBD1. Germline-derived CDR1 and CDR2 are SGDLS and YYNGEE. With V trimmed by 3 bases and J by 7 bases, 8 bases remained unmatched. CDR3 length: 16 residues. CDR3 in DNA: TGTGCCAGCAGCGAGAGGGGACAGGGACTCAATTCACCCCTCCACTTT. Residues: CASSERGQGLNSPLHF.

The chain carries TRBV5-1 and TRBJ2-5; D may be TRBD1 (6 bases). This CDR3 has 12 amino acids. Trimming cost V 7 bases and J 4 bases, with 11 bases left between them. CDR1 and CDR2 (germline): SGHRS, YFSETQ. CDR3 sequence: CASRRDTETQYF. DNA of the CDR3: TGCGCCAGCCGCCGGGACACAGAGACCCAGTACTTC.

V is TRBV7-2 and J is TRBJ2-1, with TRBD2 matching 8 bases. This CDR3 has 15 residues. Germline-derived CDR1 and CDR2 are SGHTA and FQGNSA. Unmatched junction bases numbered 6, after V lost 7 bases and J lost 1 base. CDR3 residues: CASTARGGSYNEQFF. The CDR3, as DNA: TGTGCCAGCACTGCACGGGGGGGTTCCTACAATGAGCAGTTCTTC.

The gene calls are TRBV28 and TRBJ1-2; D remains unclear. CDR3 length: 15 residues. Germline CDR1 and CDR2: MDHEN and SYDVKM. Trimming took 3 bases from V and 0 from J, leaving 11 bases between them. This chain's CDR3 is CASSFFAQANYGYTF. The DNA of the CDR3 is TGTGCCAGCAGTTTTTTCGCGCAAGCTAACTATGGCTACACCTTC.

CDR3 region: CASSLMGNRVEETQYF. As DNA, the CDR3 is TGTGCCAGCAGCTTAATGGGCAACAGGGTGGAAGAGACCCAGTACTTC. This chain links TRBV7-3 with TRBJ2-5, with D perhaps TRBD1 (6 bases). Germline V gene sequence: CDR1 SGHTA, CDR2 FQGTGA. This CDR3 contains 16 residues. Trimming took 1 base from V and 3 from J, leaving 15 bases between them.

There are a few counts of this clone. The genes are TRBV9 and TRBJ2-1; 12 bases are a match to TRBD1. J was trimmed by 10 bases and V by 4 bases; bases with no gene match: 9. CDR1 is SGDLS and CDR2 is YYNGEE in the germline V gene. The length of the CDR3 is 15 residues. The CDR3 is CASSLIGTGGGEQFF. In DNA, the CDR3 is TGTGCCAGCAGCCTTATCGGGACAGGGGGCGGGGAGCAGTTCTTC.

The V and J genes are TRBV29-1 and TRBJ2-1; TRBD2 matches at 9 bases. The CDR3 loop spans 16 amino acids. V shed 4 bases and J 3 bases; nucleotides not matched to a gene: 10. Germline values: CDR1 SQVTM, CDR2 ANQGSEA. The CDR3 is CSVVSGSGGNYNEQFF. In DNA, the CDR3 is TGCAGCGTTGTTAGTGGTAGCGGGGGCAACTACAATGAGCAGTTCTTC.

This chain joins TRBV6-5 and TRBJ1-3; no firm D call. Germline V gives CDR1 MNHEY, CDR2 SVGAGI. V lost 8 bases and J lost 0, with 11 bases in between. The CDR3 totals 14 residues. CDR3 amino acids: CASREPLSGNTIYF. Here the CDR3 DNA reads TGTGCCAGCCGGGAACCGCTCTCTGGAAACACCATATATTTT.